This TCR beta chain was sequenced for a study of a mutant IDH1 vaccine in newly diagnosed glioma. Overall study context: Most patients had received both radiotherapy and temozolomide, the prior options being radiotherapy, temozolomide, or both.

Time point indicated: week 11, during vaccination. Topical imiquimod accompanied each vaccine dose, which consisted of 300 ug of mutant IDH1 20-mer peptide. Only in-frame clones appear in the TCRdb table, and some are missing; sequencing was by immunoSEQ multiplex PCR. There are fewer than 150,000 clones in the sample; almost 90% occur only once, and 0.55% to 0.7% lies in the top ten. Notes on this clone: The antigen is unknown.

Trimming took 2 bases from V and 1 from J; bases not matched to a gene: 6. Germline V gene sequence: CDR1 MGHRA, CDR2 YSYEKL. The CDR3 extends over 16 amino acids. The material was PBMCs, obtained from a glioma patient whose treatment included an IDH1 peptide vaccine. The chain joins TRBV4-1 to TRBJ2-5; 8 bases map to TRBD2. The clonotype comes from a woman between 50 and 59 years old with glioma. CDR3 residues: CASSQRGGRFQETQYF. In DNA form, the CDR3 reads TGCGCCAGCAGCCAACGGGGCGGGAGGTTCCAAGAGACCCAGTACTTC.